Presented here are 17 T cell receptor beta chains from one specimen sequenced in a study of T-cell reconstitution after alpha-beta-depleted transplantation in children. During its preparation, the TCRbeta library received unique molecular identifiers. A single record per CDR3 protein comes from TCRdb applying MiXCR to the PCR reads. The sample lists around 960,000 distinct CDR3 sequences, around 30% seen once, with 25% to 35% in the top ten. The input for sequencing was PBMCs, mostly from graft donor cells, taken 360 days after TCRalphabeta/CD19-depleted stem cell transplant. These receptors came from a boy in the first two years of life who had a stem cell transplant for SCID, so the T cells may come from the graft donor.

This clonotype has a single count. This chain joins TRBV15 and TRBJ2-5; D gene unclear. The CDR3 is 16 residues long. V was clipped by 0 bases and J by 2 bases, with 13 bases between them. Looked up from germline, CDR1 is LNHNV and CDR2 is YYDKDF (reference sequence). CDR3 residues: CATSRDLASWQETQYF. DNA of the CDR3: TGTGCCACCAGCAGAGATCTGGCTAGTTGGCAAGAGACCCAGTACTTC. Full variable domain (rest looked up from reference TRBV15 and TRBJ2-5): DAMVIQNPRYQVTQFGKPVTLSCSQTLNHNVMYWYQQKSSQAPKLLFHYYDKDFNNEADTPDNFQSRRPNTSFCFLDIRSPGLGDTAMYLCATSRDLASWQETQYFGPGTRLLVL.

The rearrangement joins TRBV5-1 to TRBJ1-1; possibly TRBD1 for D (5 bases). There are 16 residues in the CDR3. The V end lost 3 bases, the J end lost 3 bases, and 18 bases lay between the germline ends. Germline values: CDR1 SGHRS, CDR2 YFSETQ. CDR3 in DNA: TGCGCCAGCAGCTCAACGAGGGCGAGGGGCTACACTGAAGCTTTCTTT. This sequence encodes CASSSTRARGYTEAFF.

The CDR3 region has the DNA TGCAGTGCTAGGAGGGCGGCCCCCTACAATGAGCAGTTCTTC. It is translated as CSARRAAPYNEQFF. This chain joins TRBV20-1 and TRBJ2-1; tentative D call: TRBD2 (5 bases). The V end was cut by 3 bases, the J end by 2 bases, with 11 bases between. Germline V lookup: CDR1 DFQATT, CDR2 SNEGSKA (reference sequence). There are 14 residues in the CDR3.

The chain recombines TRBV12-3 or TRBV12-4 with TRBJ2-5; 7 nucleotides align to TRBD1. The CDR3 is 13 residues long. With V trimmed by 6 bases and J by 5 bases, 6 bases remained unmatched. For the CDR3, the DNA is TGTGCCAGCAGGGCCCCGGGACAGGAGACCCAGTACTTC. It specifies CASRAPGQETQYF.

This rearrangement joins TRBV11-2 to TRBJ2-5; D perhaps matches TRBD1 (7 bases). Germline loops: CDR1 SGHAT, CDR2 FQNNGV. Trimming left V 3 bases short and J 4 bases short, with 12 bases between. The CDR3 runs 14 residues. The CDR3 loop reads CASSFRGAPETQYF. The CDR3 DNA reads TGTGCCAGCAGCTTCAGGGGGGCCCCAGAGACCCAGTACTTC.

In its sample, this clonotype was seen many times. As DNA, the CDR3 is TGCGCCAGCAGCTTCTGGACAGGGGGCCACAATGAGCAGTTCTTC. Translated: CASSFWTGGHNEQFF. The chain carries TRBV5-1 and TRBJ2-1; TRBD1 agrees at 11 bases. In germline, CDR1 is SGHRS, CDR2 YFSETQ. Trimming took 2 bases from V and 5 from J; bases not matched to a gene: 3. This CDR3 has 15 amino acids. The full variable domain, in which reference TRBV5-1 and TRBJ2-1 provide the parts outside the CDR3, is KAGVTQTPRYLIKTRGQQVTLSCSPISGHRSVSWYQQTPGQGLQFLFEYFSETQRNKGNFPGRFSGRQFSNSRSEMNVSTLELGDSALYLCASSFWTGGHNEQFFGPGTRLTVL.

This clonotype came up a few times. The gene calls are TRBV28 and TRBJ1-4; possible D gene TRBD1, 5 bases. Germline loops: CDR1 MDHEN, CDR2 SYDVKM. Between the trimmed V and J ends, which lost 3 bases and 5 bases, there was a span of 13 bases. The CDR3 spans 15 residues. DNA of the CDR3: TGTGCCAGCAGTTTTCAGGGTTTGGGAAATGAAAAACTGTTTTTT. Translation gives CASSFQGLGNEKLFF. Full variable domain (outside the CDR3, taken from reference TRBV28 and TRBJ1-4): DVKVTQSSRYLVKRTGEKVFLECVQDMDHENMFWYRQDPGLGLRLIYFSYDVKMKEKGDIPEGYSVSREKKERFSLILESASTNQTSMYLCASSFQGLGNEKLFFGSGTQLSVL.

The table lists this clonotype with a few counts. The J gene is TRBJ2-5, the V gene TRBV29-1; tentative D call: TRBD2 (5 bases). The V end lost 7 bases, the J end lost 1 base, and 16 bases lay between the germline ends. This CDR3 contains 14 residues. Germline lookup yields CDR1 SQVTM and CDR2 ANQGSEA. CDR3 DNA: TGCAGCGCGAGGAGGTTTGGGCCCCAAGAGACCCAGTACTTC. Translating gives CSARRFGPQETQYF.

The CDR3 nucleotides read TGTGCCAGCAGTTTAGCTCCTCGGGACACTTATAGGGGCACTGAAGCTTTCTTT. Translating it yields CASSLAPRDTYRGTEAFF. The rearrangement links TRBV12-3 or TRBV12-4 to TRBJ1-1, with D possibly TRBD1 on 6 matching bases. The CDR3 spans 18 residues. V was shortened by 0 bases and J by 4 bases, with 21 bases between the two germline ends.

The table lists this clonotype with a few counts. The chain joins TRBV29-1 to TRBJ2-3, with D maybe TRBD1 (5 bases). Per the germline V gene, CDR1 is SQVTM and CDR2 is ANQGSEA. Trimming left V 6 bases short and J 6 bases short, with 13 bases between. This CDR3 region has 12 residues. CDR3: CSVANPGDTQYF. CDR3 in DNA: TGCAGCGTCGCGAACCCAGGGGATACGCAGTATTTT.

J is TRBJ1-3 and V is TRBV11-2; TRBD1 aligns across 8 bases. The junction had 7 bases not matched to a gene; V was cut back by 5 bases and J by 4 bases. Germline V gene sequence: CDR1 SGHAT, CDR2 FQNNGV. The CDR3 loop spans 15 amino acids. The CDR3: CASSRTGSPGNTIYF. The DNA for the CDR3 is TGTGCCAGCAGCAGGACAGGGAGCCCCGGAAACACCATATATTTT. Full variable domain (outside the CDR3, taken from reference TRBV11-2 and TRBJ1-3): EAGVAQSPRYKIIEKRQSVAFWCNPISGHATLYWYQQILGQGPKLLIQFQNNGVVDDSQLPKDRFSAERLKGVDSTLKIQPAKLEDSAVYLCASSRTGSPGNTIYFGEGSWLTVV.

The chain is built from TRBV7-2 and TRBJ2-2; unclear D gene. Trimming removed 7 bases from V and 7 bases from J, with 16 bases in between. Germline values: CDR1 SGHTA, CDR2 FQGNSA. The CDR3 loop spans 14 amino acids. The CDR3 nucleotides are TGTGCCAGCACCCCCCCGCGTGGGAACGGGGAGCTGTTTTTT. It specifies CASTPPRGNGELFF.

The gene calls are TRBV20-1 and TRBJ1-3; 7 bases align to TRBD1. Germline CDR1 is DFQATT and CDR2 is SNEGSKA (reference sequence). Trimming removed 1 base from V and 0 bases from J; junction bases left unmatched: 12. This CDR3 has 18 amino acids. The CDR3 nucleotides are TGCAGTGCTAGAGGGAAAGCAGGGGGTGATAGCTCTGGAAACACCATATATTTT. Its translation is CSARGKAGGDSSGNTIYF.

The chain uses TRBV5-6 and TRBJ2-2; D unclear. Germline V gene data show CDR1 as SGHDT and CDR2 as YYEEEE. The CDR3 runs 14 residues. The V end lost 0 bases, the J end lost 3 bases, and 6 bases lay between the germline ends. The CDR3 bases are TGTGCCAGCAGCTTGGTACGATACACCGGGGAGCTGTTTTTT. Translated, it gives CASSLVRYTGELFF.

The V and J genes are TRBV5-1 and TRBJ2-1; 7 nucleotides align to TRBD1. Per the germline V gene, CDR1 is SGHRS and CDR2 is YFSETQ. This CDR3 region has 15 residues. V was clipped by 4 bases and J by 7 bases; unmatched bases: 11. CDR3 in DNA: TGCGCCAGCAGCCCCCCGACAGGGCGAAAGAATGAGCAGTTCTTC. Encoded protein: CASSPPTGRKNEQFF.

The J gene is TRBJ2-6, the V gene TRBV25-1; D is possibly TRBD1 (6 bases). Trimming took 8 bases from V and 2 from J, leaving 10 bases between them. Per germline, CDR1 MGHDK and CDR2 SYGVNS. The CDR3 covers 14 residues. This CDR3 reads CASAGAAGANVLTF. CDR3 DNA sequence: TGTGCCAGCGCAGGGGCGGCTGGGGCCAACGTCCTGACTTTC.

This chain connects TRBV18 to TRBJ2-1; D perhaps matches TRBD1 (5 bases). Looked up from germline, CDR1 is KGHSH and CDR2 is LQKENI. Trimming cost V 2 bases and J 7 bases, with 18 bases left between them. This CDR3 has 16 amino acids. CDR3 DNA: TGTGCCAGCTCACCAACGATGGGGCAGGGTGCTAATGAGCAGTTCTTC. It translates to CASSPTMGQGANEQFF.